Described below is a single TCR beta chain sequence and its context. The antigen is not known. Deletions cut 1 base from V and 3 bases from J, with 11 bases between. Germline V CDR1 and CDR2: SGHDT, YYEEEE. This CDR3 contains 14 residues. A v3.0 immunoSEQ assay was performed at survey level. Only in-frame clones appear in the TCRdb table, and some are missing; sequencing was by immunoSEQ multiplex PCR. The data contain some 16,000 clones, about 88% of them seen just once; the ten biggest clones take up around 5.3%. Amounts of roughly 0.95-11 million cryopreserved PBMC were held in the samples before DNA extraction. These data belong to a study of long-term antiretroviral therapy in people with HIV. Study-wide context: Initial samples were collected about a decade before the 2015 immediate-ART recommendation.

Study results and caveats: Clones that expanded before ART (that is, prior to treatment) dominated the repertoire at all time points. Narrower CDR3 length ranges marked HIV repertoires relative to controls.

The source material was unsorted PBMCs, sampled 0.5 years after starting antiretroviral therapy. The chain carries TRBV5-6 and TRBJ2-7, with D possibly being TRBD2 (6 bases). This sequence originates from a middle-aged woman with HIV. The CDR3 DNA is TGTGCCAGCAGCTTGTCGGGGACTTTCTACGAGCAGTACTTC. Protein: CASSLSGTFYEQYF.